The 24 T cell receptor beta chains below were found in one sample sequenced in a study of graft-versus-host responses after intestinal transplantation. TCRdb's copy holds only in-frame clones and misses some; the assay was immunoSEQ multiplex PCR. The data show roughly 20,000 clones, 56% seen once. The sequencing here drew on alloreactive CD4+ T cells from a mixed lymphocyte reaction culture, taken before intestinal transplant. As to subset: CFSE-low proliferating T cells sorted from roughly 6-day pre-transplant mixed lymphocyte reaction (GvH or HvG direction). The receptors stem from a human patient who received an intestinal transplant.

The sample holds a few counts of this clone. The rearrangement uses TRBV11-2 and TRBJ2-7, with 14 nucleotides matching TRBD2. The germline gives CDR1 SGHAT, CDR2 FQNNGV. V shed 5 bases, J shed 5 bases, and the junction held 5 bases outside the gene matches. The CDR3 spans 15 residues. The CDR3 bases are TGTGCCAGCAGCGCCCCGGGACTAGCGGGGGACGAGCAGTACTTC. Encoded protein: CASSAPGLAGDEQYF.

Points on this clone: The sample holds other DNA sequences that translate to the same CDR3. This CDR3 is CASSLLRGNQPQHF. The CDR3 region has the DNA TGTGCCAGCAGTTTATTAAGGGGGAATCAGCCCCAGCATTTT. The rearrangement joins TRBV28 to TRBJ1-5; a possible D gene is TRBD1 (6 bases). The germline CDR1 and CDR2 sequences are MDHEN and SYDVKM. This CDR3 comprises 14 residues. V was clipped by 1 base and J by 4 bases, with 8 bases between them.

The CDR3 reads CASSSSDRAPNQPQHF. The CDR3 nucleotides read TGTGCCAGCAGCTCCAGCGACAGGGCCCCCAATCAGCCCCAGCATTTT. V gene TRBV7-9 combines with J gene TRBJ1-5, with TRBD1 identical over 7 bases. Germline V CDR1 and CDR2: SEHNR, FQNEAQ (reference sequence). CDR3 length: 16 residues. V was pared by 4 bases and J by 3 bases, with 9 bases of the junction left unmatched.

This sequence joins TRBV7-9 and TRBJ2-7; D is ambiguous. The germline gives CDR1 SEHNR, CDR2 FQNEAQ (reference sequence). Trimming left V 5 bases short and J 0 bases short, with 5 bases between. This CDR3 comprises 12 residues. The CDR3 nucleotides are TGTGCCAGCAGCCCTAGCTCCTACGAGCAGTACTTC. It encodes CASSPSSYEQYF.

This clone was counted only a few times. The chain employs TRBV28 and TRBJ2-3; 8 nucleotides align to TRBD2. The CDR3 is made up of 14 amino acids. Germline V CDR1 and CDR2: MDHEN, SYDVKM. V lost 5 bases, J lost 5 bases, and 6 bases stayed unmatched. In DNA form, the CDR3 reads TGTGCCAGCAGTCCGGGAGGGCGGGGAGATACGCAGTATTTT. This sequence encodes CASSPGGRGDTQYF.

The chain joins TRBV15 to TRBJ2-5, with D possibly matching TRBD2 (6 bases). The CDR3 length is 13 residues. Germline V gene data show CDR1 as LNHNV and CDR2 as YYDKDF (reference sequence). Between the trimmed V and J ends, which lost 1 base and 5 bases, there was a span of 8 bases. CDR3 sequence reads: CATSRGEVETQYF. Here the CDR3 DNA reads TGTGCCACCAGCAGAGGGGAGGTGGAGACCCAGTACTTC.

This clone is a singleton in its sample. The rearrangement joins TRBV29-1 to TRBJ2-5; a weak D match, TRBD2 (6 bases). This CDR3 is 13 amino acids long. Germline V lookup: CDR1 SQVTM, CDR2 ANQGSEA. The V gene lost 3 bases and the J gene lost 1 base, with 9 bases spanning the gap. The CDR3 DNA reads as TGCAGCGTTGATAGCGGACCCCAAGAGACCCAGTACTTC. Protein: CSVDSGPQETQYF.

This clone came up once. V is TRBV28 and J is TRBJ2-7, with 8 positions matching TRBD2. Germline CDR1 is MDHEN and CDR2 is SYDVKM. The CDR3 extends over 15 amino acids. V was clipped by 6 bases and J by 3 bases; unmatched bases: 10. The CDR3 spells CASSTSAGAVYEQYF. CDR3 bases: TGTGCCAGCAGCACGTCAGCGGGAGCGGTCTACGAGCAGTACTTC.

V and J are TRBV29-1 and TRBJ1-1, with 7 bases that match TRBD1. Trimming cost V 7 bases and J 1 base; bases outside gene matches: 12. Germline loops: CDR1 SQVTM, CDR2 ANQGSEA. The CDR3 loop spans 15 amino acids. CDR3 nucleotide sequence: TGCAGCGAGAGTAAGGGGGCTGGATGGAACACTGAAGCTTTCTTT. Translated, it gives CSESKGAGWNTEAFF. Combining the CDR3 with reference TRBV29-1 and TRBJ1-1 gives the whole variable domain SAVISQKPSRDICQRGTSLTIQCQVDSQVTMMFWYRQQPGQSLTLIATANQGSEATYESGFVIDKFPISRPNLTFSTLTVSNMSPEDSSIYLCSESKGAGWNTEAFFGQGTRLTVV.

The V and J genes are TRBV19 and TRBJ1-3; TRBD1 might be the D (5 bases). Trimming removed 3 bases from V and 0 bases from J, with 9 bases in between. The CDR3 is 15 residues long. Germline V lookup: CDR1 LNHDA, CDR2 SQIVND (reference sequence). The CDR3 nucleotides read TGTGCCAGTAGTATCGCAGACAGCTCTGGAAACACCATATATTTT. Its protein product is CASSIADSSGNTIYF.

The gene calls are TRBV19 and TRBJ1-1, with D possibly being TRBD1 (5 bases). Trimming stripped 5 bases from V and 6 bases from J, with 10 bases between. This CDR3 contains 12 residues. Looked up from germline, CDR1 is LNHDA and CDR2 is SQIVND (reference sequence). CDR3 residues: CASSLPGAEAFF. Written as DNA, the CDR3 is TGTGCCAGTAGTCTCCCGGGGGCTGAAGCTTTCTTT.

This chain's CDR3 is CASGTGPSTEAFF. In nucleotides, the CDR3 is TGTGCCAGCGGGACAGGGCCTAGCACTGAAGCTTTCTTT. The chain combines TRBV7-3 with TRBJ1-1; 9 nucleotides align to TRBD1. The CDR3 runs to 13 residues. The V gene end was trimmed by 8 bases and the J gene end by 4 bases; junction bases not matched to a gene: 5. The germline gives CDR1 SGHTA, CDR2 FQGTGA.

V and J are TRBV5-1 and TRBJ1-2, with D possibly TRBD1 on 5 matching bases. CDR3 length: 16 residues. Trimming left V 4 bases short and J 2 bases short, with 18 bases between. The germline V gene has CDR1 SGHRS and CDR2 YFSETQ. The CDR3 spells CASSLRTGGLNYGYTF. In DNA form, the CDR3 reads TGCGCCAGCAGCCTACGCACGGGGGGGTTAAACTATGGCTACACCTTC.

This clone was counted a few times. The chain employs TRBV6-1 and TRBJ2-5; the D is unclear. This CDR3 has 15 residues. The germline V gene has CDR1 MNHNS and CDR2 SASEGT. Between the trimmed V and J ends, which lost 7 bases and 5 bases, there was a span of 20 bases. This CDR3 reads CASTPRFGLLETQYF. The CDR3 nucleotides read TGTGCCAGCACTCCCCGGTTTGGTCTTTTGGAGACCCAGTACTTC.

Only a few counts were recorded for this clone. The V gene is TRBV6-1, the J gene TRBJ1-1; D gene uncertain. The V end lost 8 bases, the J end lost 8 bases, and 21 bases lay between the germline ends. CDR1 is MNHNS and CDR2 is SASEGT in the germline V gene. The CDR3 loop spans 14 amino acids. The CDR3 coding sequence is TGTGCCAGCCGAATCGAGAGGGCGGGCCTGGAAGCTTTCTTT. Encoded protein: CASRIERAGLEAFF.

This clone was observed a handful of times. The chain carries TRBV29-1 and TRBJ2-6; 13 bases fit TRBD2. The CDR3 runs 16 residues. CDR1 is SQVTM and CDR2 is ANQGSEA in the germline V gene. With V trimmed by 6 bases and J by 0 bases, 2 bases remained unmatched. The CDR3 nucleotides read TGCAGCGTGGGGACTAGCGGGATCTCTGGGGCCAACGTCCTGACTTTC. Translating it yields CSVGTSGISGANVLTF.

This clone was seen once. The V and J genes are TRBV12-5 and TRBJ2-5; D is unresolved. CDR3 size: 16 residues. V lost 0 bases and J lost 1, with 12 bases in between. Per the germline V gene, CDR1 is LGHNT and CDR2 is FRNRAP. Written as DNA, the CDR3 is TGTGCTAGTGGTTTGGTAAATCGCGGCGGCCAAGAGACCCAGTACTTC. Its protein product is CASGLVNRGGQETQYF.

This clone has more than one count but fewer than ten. This rearrangement joins TRBV9 to TRBJ1-2, with D possibly matching TRBD1 (5 bases). The CDR3 has 13 residues. Germline assignment: CDR1 SGDLS and CDR2 YYNGEE. V lost 1 base and J lost 4, with 8 bases in between. The CDR3 DNA follows: TGTGCCAGCAGCGTACAGGGATCCTATGGCTACACCTTC. Translated, it gives CASSVQGSYGYTF. Together with reference TRBV9 and TRBJ1-2, the CDR3 gives the full variable domain: DSGVTQTPKHLITATGQRVTLRCSPRSGDLSVYWYQQSLDQGLQFLIQYYNGEERAKGNILERFSAQQFPDLHSELNLSSLELGDSALYFCASSVQGSYGYTFGSGTRLTVV.

The chain has TRBV4-1 and TRBJ1-1; no clear D gene. The V end lost 4 bases, the J end lost 3 bases, and 30 bases lay between the germline ends. The CDR3 consists of 20 residues. CDR1 MGHRA and CDR2 YSYEKL come from the germline V gene. The CDR3 spells CASSPSGSALLPRGDTEAFF. CDR3 nucleotides: TGCGCCAGCAGCCCGTCGGGCTCAGCCCTCCTACCACGGGGAGACACTGAAGCTTTCTTT.

The sample holds one count of this clone. CDR3 protein: CASSEFYGNTIYF. For the CDR3, the DNA is TGTGCCAGCAGTGAATTCTATGGAAACACCATATATTTT. The rearrangement joins TRBV2 to TRBJ1-3; D unclear. The ends were cut back, 2 bases at V and 3 bases at J, with 5 bases in the middle. In germline, CDR1 is SNHLY, CDR2 FYNNEI. The CDR3 has 13 residues.

The rearrangement joins TRBV7-2 to TRBJ1-6; tentatively, D is TRBD1 (5 bases). The CDR3 consists of 15 residues. Germline V gene sequence: CDR1 SGHTA, CDR2 FQGNSA. V lost 4 bases, J lost 10 bases, and 17 bases lay in between. This CDR3 is CASSSPAGQESPLHF. The CDR3 DNA reads TGTGCCAGCAGCTCCCCCGCAGGGCAGGAATCACCCCTCCACTTT. The full variable domain, completed using reference TRBV7-2 and TRBJ1-6, is GAGVSQSPSNKVTEKGKDVELRCDPISGHTALYWYRQSLGQGLEFLIYFQGNSAPDKSGLPSDRFSAERTGGSVSTLTIQRTQQEDSAVYLCASSSPAGQESPLHFGNGTRLTVT.

This clone was detected only a few times. The chain recombines TRBV10-3 with TRBJ2-3; 8 bases fit TRBD1. There are 13 residues in the CDR3. The germline gives CDR1 ENHRY, CDR2 SYGVKD. The V gene end was trimmed by 8 bases and the J gene end by 0 bases; junction bases not matched to a gene: 1. The CDR3 sequence: CAIGQGSTDTQYF. The CDR3 DNA is TGTGCCATCGGACAGGGAAGCACAGATACGCAGTATTTT.

The genes are TRBV6-6 and TRBJ2-3, with TRBD2 identical over 12 bases. V lost 5 bases, J lost 3 bases, and 6 bases stayed unmatched. Germline V CDR1 and CDR2: MNHNY, SVGAGI (reference sequence). This CDR3 contains 16 residues. The CDR3 loop reads CASSPRLAGVTDTQYF. The CDR3, as DNA: TGTGCCAGCAGTCCCCGACTAGCGGGAGTAACAGATACGCAGTATTTT.

CDR3 DNA: TGCGCCAGCAGCCGTTCCGGGACAGGTTACAATGAGCAGTTCTTC. It yields the protein CASSRSGTGYNEQFF. The rearrangement uses TRBV4-3 and TRBJ2-1; 8 bases are a match to TRBD1. The CDR3 covers 15 residues. V lost 4 bases, J lost 4 bases, and 6 bases stayed unmatched. The germline gives CDR1 LGHNA, CDR2 YSLEER.